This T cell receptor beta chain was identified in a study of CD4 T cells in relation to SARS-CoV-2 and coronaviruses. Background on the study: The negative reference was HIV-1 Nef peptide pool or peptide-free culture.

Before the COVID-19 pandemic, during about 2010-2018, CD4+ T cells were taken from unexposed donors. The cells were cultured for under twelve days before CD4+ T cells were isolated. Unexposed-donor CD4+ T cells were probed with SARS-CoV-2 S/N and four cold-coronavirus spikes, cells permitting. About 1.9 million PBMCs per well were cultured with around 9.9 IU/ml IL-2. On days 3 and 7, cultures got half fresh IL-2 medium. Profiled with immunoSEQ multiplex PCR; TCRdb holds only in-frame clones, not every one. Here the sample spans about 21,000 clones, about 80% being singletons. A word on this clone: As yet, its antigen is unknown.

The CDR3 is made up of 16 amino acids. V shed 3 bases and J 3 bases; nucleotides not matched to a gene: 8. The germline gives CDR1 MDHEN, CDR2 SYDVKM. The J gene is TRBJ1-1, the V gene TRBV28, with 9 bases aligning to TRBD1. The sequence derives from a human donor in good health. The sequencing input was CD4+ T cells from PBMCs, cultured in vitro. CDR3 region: CASSLGTGKFDTEAFF. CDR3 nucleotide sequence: TGTGCCAGCAGTTTGGGGACAGGGAAGTTCGACACTGAAGCTTTCTTT.